The rows below give T cell receptor beta chains drawn from one sample of a study of beta chain features in type 1 diabetes. The table came from immunoSEQ multiplex PCR; TCRdb's copy has only in-frame clones and leaves some out. The sample gives 250,000 to 300,000 clones, approximately 25% of which show up once; roughly 0.011% is in the top ten. Sequencing input: naive CD4+ T cells from blood. These receptors were obtained from a woman aged 25 to 45 with type 1 diabetes. The CDR3 runs from the conserved cysteine through the conserved F or W. D genes are given only for firm matches. Clone size, where shown, is once, few, many, or a class for clones that have expanded.

j_gene | d_gene | abundance | v_gene | CDR3nt | CDR3aa
TRBJ2-7 | NA | few | TRBV23-1 | TGCGCCAGCAGTCAATCGAAGGGCAGGGTGGACGAGCAGTACTTC | CASSQSKGRVDEQYF
TRBJ2-1 | NA | few | TRBV7-8 | TGTGCCAGCAGCTTAATGCGGGCACCAGCCTACAATGAGCAGTTCTTC | CASSLMRAPAYNEQFF
TRBJ2-5 | TRBD1 | NA | TRBV29-1 | TGCAGCGTCGGCGACAGGGGGCTTTTAGAGACCCAGTACTTC | CSVGDRGLLETQYF
TRBJ2-2 | NA | few | TRBV30 | TGTGCCTGGAGCTATTCCGGGGAGCTGTTTTTT | CAWSYSGELFF
TRBJ1-5 | TRBD1 | NA | TRBV30 | TGTGCCTGGAGTCCGGGACAGGGGGCGGCTCAGCCCCAGCATTTT | CAWSPGQGAAQPQHF
TRBJ1-2 | NA | NA | TRBV5-4 | TGTGCCAGCAGCTTAGATAGTAACTATGGCTACACCTTC | CASSLDSNYGYTF
TRBJ1-5 | NA | NA | TRBV4-2 | TGTGCCAGCAGCCAGTCAGGGTCTTCCAATCAGCCCCAGCATTTT | CASSQSGSSNQPQHF
TRBJ2-7 | TRBD2 | NA | TRBV9 | TGTGCCAGCAGCGTTACCGGGACTAGCGGGAGGGGGTCGGACGAGCAGTACTTC | CASSVTGTSGRGSDEQYF
TRBJ1-5 | TRBD1 | NA | TRBV5-4 | TGTGCCAGCAGTCGGGACAGAAATCAGCCCCAGCATTTT | CASSRDRNQPQHF
TRBJ1-5 | NA | few | TRBV28 | TGTGCCAGCAGTTTTGATTTTTACAGGCCCCAGCATTTT | CASSFDFYRPQHF
TRBJ2-1 | NA | NA | TRBV5-4 | TGTGCCAGCAGCTTGGACGGTAGCTCCTACAATGAGCAGTTCTTC | CASSLDGSSYNEQFF
TRBJ1-1 | TRBD1 | NA | TRBV29-1 | TGCAGCGTTGAGGGACAGCGGCTGAACACTGAAGCTTTCTTT | CSVEGQRLNTEAFF
TRBJ2-2 | TRBD2 | NA | TRBV9 | TGTGCCAGCAGCGTAGTCCCTAGCGGGACCGGGGAGCTGTTTTTT | CASSVVPSGTGELFF
TRBJ1-1 | NA | few | TRBV6-5 | TGTGCCAGCAGTCTAAAGATGAACACTGAAGCTTTCTTT | CASSLKMNTEAFF